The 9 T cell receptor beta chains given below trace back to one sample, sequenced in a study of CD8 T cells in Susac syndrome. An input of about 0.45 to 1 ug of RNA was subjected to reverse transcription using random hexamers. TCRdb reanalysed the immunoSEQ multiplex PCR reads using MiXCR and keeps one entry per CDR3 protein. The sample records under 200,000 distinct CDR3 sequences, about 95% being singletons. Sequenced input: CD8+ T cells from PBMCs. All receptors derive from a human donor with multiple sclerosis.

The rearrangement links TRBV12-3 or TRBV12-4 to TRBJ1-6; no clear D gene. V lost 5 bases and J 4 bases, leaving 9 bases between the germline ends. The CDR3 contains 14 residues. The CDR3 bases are TGTGCCAGCAGTCCCGGGAGGTATAATTCACCCCTCCACTTT. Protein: CASSPGRYNSPLHF.

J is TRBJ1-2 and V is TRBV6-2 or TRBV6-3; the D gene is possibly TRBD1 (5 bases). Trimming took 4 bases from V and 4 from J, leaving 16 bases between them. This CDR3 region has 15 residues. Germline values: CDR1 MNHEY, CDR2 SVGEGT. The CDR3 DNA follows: TGTGCCAGCAGTTTATCAACCAGGGTCGGCTATGGCTACACCTTC. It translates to CASSLSTRVGYGYTF.

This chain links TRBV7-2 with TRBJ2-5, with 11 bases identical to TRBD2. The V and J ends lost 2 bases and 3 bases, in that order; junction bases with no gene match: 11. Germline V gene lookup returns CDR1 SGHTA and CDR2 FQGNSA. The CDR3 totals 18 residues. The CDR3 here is CASSLRSLAGGREETQYF. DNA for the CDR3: TGTGCCAGCAGCTTACGGTCTCTAGCGGGGGGTCGAGAAGAGACCCAGTACTTC.

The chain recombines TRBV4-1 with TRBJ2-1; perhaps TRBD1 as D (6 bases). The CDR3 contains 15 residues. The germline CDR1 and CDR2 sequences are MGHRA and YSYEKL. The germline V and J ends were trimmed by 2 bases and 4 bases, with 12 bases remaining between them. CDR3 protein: CASSQNGGPYNEQFF. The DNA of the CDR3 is TGCGCCAGCAGCCAAAATGGGGGCCCTTACAATGAGCAGTTCTTC.

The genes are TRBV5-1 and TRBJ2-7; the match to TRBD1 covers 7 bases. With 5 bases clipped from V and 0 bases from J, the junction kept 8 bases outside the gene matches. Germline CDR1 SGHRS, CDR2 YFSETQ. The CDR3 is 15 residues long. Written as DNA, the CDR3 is TGCGCCAGCAGGAGTACTCGGGACAGCTCCTACGAGCAGTACTTC. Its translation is CASRSTRDSSYEQYF.

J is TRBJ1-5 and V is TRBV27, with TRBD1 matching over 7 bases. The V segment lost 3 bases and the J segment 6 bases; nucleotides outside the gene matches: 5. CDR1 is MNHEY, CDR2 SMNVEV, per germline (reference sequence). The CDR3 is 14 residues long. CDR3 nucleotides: TGTGCCAGCAGTTTTTCAGGGGGTGTTCAGCCCCAGCATTTT. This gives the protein CASSFSGGVQPQHF.

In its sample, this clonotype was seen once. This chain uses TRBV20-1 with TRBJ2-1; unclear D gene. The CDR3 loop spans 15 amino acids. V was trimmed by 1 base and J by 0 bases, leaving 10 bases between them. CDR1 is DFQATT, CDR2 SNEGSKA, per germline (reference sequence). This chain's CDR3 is CSARGREVSYNEQFF. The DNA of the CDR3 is TGCAGTGCTAGAGGGCGCGAGGTCTCCTACAATGAGCAGTTCTTC.

In nucleotides, the CDR3 is TGCGCCAGCAGCCCCAGAACAGACCCTAGGGAAGAGACCCAGTACTTC. It yields the protein CASSPRTDPREETQYF. V usage is TRBV5-1 and J usage is TRBJ2-5; D is unclear. CDR3 length: 16 amino acids. The germline V and J ends were trimmed by 4 bases and 3 bases, with 19 bases remaining between them. The germline V gene has CDR1 SGHRS and CDR2 YFSETQ. The full variable domain, completed using reference TRBV5-1 and TRBJ2-5, is KAGVTQTPRYLIKTRGQQVTLSCSPISGHRSVSWYQQTPGQGLQFLFEYFSETQRNKGNFPGRFSGRQFSNSRSEMNVSTLELGDSALYLCASSPRTDPREETQYFGPGTRLLVL.

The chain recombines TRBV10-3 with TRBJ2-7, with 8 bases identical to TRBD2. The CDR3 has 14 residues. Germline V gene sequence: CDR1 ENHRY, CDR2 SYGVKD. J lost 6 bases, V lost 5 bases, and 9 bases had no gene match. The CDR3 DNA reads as TGTGCCATCAGTTCCCGGACTAGCTCACCCGAGCAGTACTTC. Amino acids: CAISSRTSSPEQYF.